Given below is one TCR beta chain in context. Its specificity is unknown. This sample is part of a study of T cells in localized non-small cell lung cancer. Measured with immunoSEQ multiplex PCR; TCRdb has only the in-frame clones, and not every one. The data hold tens of thousands of clones, with approximately 90% observed a single time. Study-level points and caveats: Median roughly 57 top-100 tumor clones were shared with paired adjacent lung. Uninvolved adjacent lung showed higher T cell clonality than tumor. Those with higher blood T cell density had longer overall survival. One tumor region alone was sequenced, and heterogeneity therefore remains possible.

The clonotype originates from a man aged 35-75 years with stage I squamous cell lung carcinoma. Sequenced material: peripheral blood, taken before any cancer treatment.

CDR3 nucleotides: TGCGCCAGCAGCATTGACCCAGGGCTCGCTGAAGCTTTCTTT. Translated: CASSIDPGLAEAFF. The chain carries TRBV5-1 and TRBJ1-1; a weak D match, TRBD1 (5 bases). Between the trimmed V and J ends, which lost 4 bases and 6 bases, there was a span of 16 bases. CDR3 length: 14 amino acids. Germline values: CDR1 SGHRS, CDR2 YFSETQ.